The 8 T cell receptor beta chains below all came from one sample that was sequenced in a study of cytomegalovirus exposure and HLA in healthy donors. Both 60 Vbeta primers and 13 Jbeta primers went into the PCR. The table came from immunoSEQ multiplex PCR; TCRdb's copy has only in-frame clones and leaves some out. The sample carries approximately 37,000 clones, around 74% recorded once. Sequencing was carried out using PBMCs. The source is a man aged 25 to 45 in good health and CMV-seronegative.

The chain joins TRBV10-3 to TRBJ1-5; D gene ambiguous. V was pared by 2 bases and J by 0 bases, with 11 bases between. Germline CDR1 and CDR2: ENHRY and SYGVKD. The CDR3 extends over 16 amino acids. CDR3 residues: CAISEGFEHSNQPQHF. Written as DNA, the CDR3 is TGTGCCATCAGTGAGGGCTTTGAACATAGCAATCAGCCCCAGCATTTT.

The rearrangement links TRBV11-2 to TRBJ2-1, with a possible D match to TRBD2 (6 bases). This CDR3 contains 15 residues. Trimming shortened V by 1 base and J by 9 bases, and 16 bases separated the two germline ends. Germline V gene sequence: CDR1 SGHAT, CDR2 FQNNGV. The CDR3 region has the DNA TGTGCCAGCAGCTTAGTACAACAGCAAGCGGGTGAGCAGTTCTTC. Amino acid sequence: CASSLVQQQAGEQFF.

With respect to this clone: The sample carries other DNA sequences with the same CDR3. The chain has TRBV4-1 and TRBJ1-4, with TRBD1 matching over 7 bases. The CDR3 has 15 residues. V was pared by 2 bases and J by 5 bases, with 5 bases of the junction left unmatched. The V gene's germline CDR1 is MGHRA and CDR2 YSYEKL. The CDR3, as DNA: TGCGCCAGCAGCCAACCCCGACAGGGAAATGAAAAACTGTTTTTT. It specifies CASSQPRQGNEKLFF.

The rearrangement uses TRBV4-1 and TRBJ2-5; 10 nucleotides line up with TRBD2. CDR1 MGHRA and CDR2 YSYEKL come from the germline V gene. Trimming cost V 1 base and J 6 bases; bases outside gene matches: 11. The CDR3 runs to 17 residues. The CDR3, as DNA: TGCGCCAGCAGCCAAGGGCTAGCGGGGGCCAAGGTAAAGACCCAGTACTTC. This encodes CASSQGLAGAKVKTQYF.

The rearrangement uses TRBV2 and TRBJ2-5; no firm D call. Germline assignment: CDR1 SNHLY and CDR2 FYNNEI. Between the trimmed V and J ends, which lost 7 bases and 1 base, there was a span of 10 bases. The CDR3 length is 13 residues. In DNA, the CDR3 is TGTGCCAGCATGGAGCAGCCCCAAGAGACCCAGTACTTC. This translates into CASMEQPQETQYF.

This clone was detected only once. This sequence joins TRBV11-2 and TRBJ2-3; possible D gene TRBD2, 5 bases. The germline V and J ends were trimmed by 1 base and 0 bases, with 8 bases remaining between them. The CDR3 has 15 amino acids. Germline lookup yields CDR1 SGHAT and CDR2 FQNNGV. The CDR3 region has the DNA TGTGCCAGCAGCTTAGGTCCGGGGAGCACAGATACGCAGTATTTT. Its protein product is CASSLGPGSTDTQYF.

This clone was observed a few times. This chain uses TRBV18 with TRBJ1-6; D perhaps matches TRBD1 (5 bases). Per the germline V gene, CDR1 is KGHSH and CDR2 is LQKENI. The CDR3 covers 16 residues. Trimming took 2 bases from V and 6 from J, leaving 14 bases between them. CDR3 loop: CASSPIQGLGNSPLHF. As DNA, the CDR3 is TGTGCCAGCTCACCAATCCAGGGACTTGGTAATTCACCCCTCCACTTT.

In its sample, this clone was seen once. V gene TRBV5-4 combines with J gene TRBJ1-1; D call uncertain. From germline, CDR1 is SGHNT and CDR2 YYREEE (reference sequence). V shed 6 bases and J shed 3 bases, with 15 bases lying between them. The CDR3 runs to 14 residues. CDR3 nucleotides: TGTGCCAGCAACTTAGGAGGGCGGGACACTGAAGCTTTCTTT. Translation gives CASNLGGRDTEAFF.